This is a list of T cell receptor beta chains from one sample in a study of cytotoxic CD8 clonotypes in ibrutinib-treated CLL. The assay was immunoSEQ multiplex PCR, and TCRdb's table has in-frame clones only and misses some. The table records about 160,000 clones, roughly 77% of them present only once. The sequencing here drew on PBMCs, taken after 12 months of ibrutinib treatment. The receptor set was obtained from a human donor with chronic lymphocytic leukemia. The CDR3 runs from the conserved cysteine through the conserved F or W. Each record gives: J gene, V gene, D gene, clone size, CDR3 DNA, CDR3 protein. A D gene is named only where the DNA matches it firmly. Clone sizes are given selectively: once, few, many, or a class where the clone is expanded.

TRBJ1-1 | TRBV6-6 | - | - | TGTGCCAGCAGTTCTCCCAGGGGAATGAACACTGAAGCTTTCTTT | CASSSPRGMNTEAFF
TRBJ1-5 | TRBV28 | - | - | TGTGCCAGCAGCCTAAACGGGGTTTATAGCAATCAGCCCCAGCATTTT | CASSLNGVYSNQPQHF
TRBJ1-5 | TRBV18 | - | - | TGTGCCAGCTCACCAGGGGATGAACAGCCCCAGCATTTT | CASSPGDEQPQHF
TRBJ2-7 | TRBV5-1 | - | - | TGCGCCAGCAGCTTGAAGGGGCAGGGGAGGGCCGAGCAGTACTTC | CASSLKGQGRAEQYF
TRBJ1-5 | TRBV5-1 | - | - | TGCGCCAGCAGCTTGGAAGGGGGCAATCAGCCCCAGCATTTT | CASSLEGGNQPQHF
TRBJ1-2 | TRBV28 | TRBD1 | - | TGTGCCAGCAACCTGCCGGGACAGAGCTATGGCTACACCTTC | CASNLPGQSYGYTF
TRBJ1-5 | TRBV19 | - | - | TGTGCCAGTAGTCCCGGTGTTAGGGGTAGCAATCAGCCCCAGCATTTT | CASSPGVRGSNQPQHF
TRBJ2-3 | TRBV4-3 | - | - | TGCGCCAGCAGCCAAGATCCGGGGTCCCACACAGATACGCAGTATTTT | CASSQDPGSHTDTQYF
TRBJ2-1 | TRBV13 | TRBD2 | - | TGTGCCAGCAGCTTAGCGGGACTAGTCGGTCGCAATGAGCAGTTCTTC | CASSLAGLVGRNEQFF
TRBJ1-4 | TRBV10-3 | - | few | TGTGCCATCAGTGAGACACGCGAAAAACTGTTTTTT | CAISETREKLFF
TRBJ1-5 | TRBV7-9 | TRBD1 | - | TGTGCCAGCAGCTTACAGGGGGGATCTAATAGCAATCAGCCCCAGCATTTT | CASSLQGGSNSNQPQHF
TRBJ1-5 | TRBV28 | - | once | TGTGCCAGCAGTTTTTCAGGCTATAGCAATCAGCCCCAGCATTTT | CASSFSGYSNQPQHF
TRBJ2-3 | TRBV11-2 | TRBD2 | - | TGTGCCAGCAGCTTACGATGGCGGGAGGGCCTTGGAGGTACGCAGTATTTT | CASSLRWREGLGGTQYF
TRBJ1-2 | TRBV10-3 | - | - | TGTGCCATCAGTGGTTCACAGGGTAACTATGGCTACACCTTC | CAISGSQGNYGYTF
TRBJ2-2 | TRBV25-1 | TRBD2 | many | TGTGCCAGCAGTGCACCGGGACTAGCGACTACCGGGGAGCTGTTTTTT | CASSAPGLATTGELFF
TRBJ1-2 | TRBV7-9 | TRBD1 | - | TGTGCCAGCAGGCGACAGGGCTATGGCTACACCTTC | CASRRQGYGYTF
TRBJ2-1 | TRBV10-3 | TRBD2 | - | TGTGCCATCCAGGCAGCGGGGCACTATGAGCAGTTCTTC | CAIQAAGHYEQFF
TRBJ2-7 | TRBV25-1 | - | - | TGTGCCAGCAAAAGGAGCGGAAGCTCCTACGAGCAGTACTTC | CASKRSGSSYEQYF
TRBJ1-4 | TRBV5-4 | - | - | TGTGCCAGCAGCTTGTACGGGTCAACTAATGAAAAACTGTTTTTT | CASSLYGSTNEKLFF
TRBJ2-2 | TRBV14 | TRBD1 | - | TGTGCCAGCAGCCGACAGGGGGGGAACACCGGGGAGCTGTTTTTT | CASSRQGGNTGELFF
TRBJ2-3 | TRBV10-3 | - | few | TGTGCCATCAGTGAGGTTGGATCTAGCACAGATACGCAGTATTTT | CAISEVGSSTDTQYF
TRBJ1-3 | TRBV7-3 | - | - | TGTGCCAGCAGCTTAGAGCCAACCGCTGGAAACACCATATATTTT | CASSLEPTAGNTIYF
TRBJ2-2 | TRBV4-2 | TRBD1 | - | TGTGCCAGCAGCCCCCAAGCCCCGGACAGGGCGGGCACCGGGGAGCTGTTTTTT | CASSPQAPDRAGTGELFF
TRBJ2-2 | TRBV7-3 | - | - | TGTGCCAGCAGCCCGAGGGGAGGTGGGGGAAGGCGCACCGGGGAGCTGTTTTTT | CASSPRGGGGRRTGELFF
TRBJ1-5 | TRBV28 | TRBD1 | - | TGTGCCAGCAGCCAACCTAGGACAGGTGGAGCGATATATAGCAATCAGCCCCAGCATTTT | CASSQPRTGGAIYSNQPQHF
TRBJ2-1 | TRBV5-6 | TRBD2 | - | TGTGCCAGCAGCTTGGCCGGGACTAGCGGGAGTAAGCAGTTCTTC | CASSLAGTSGSKQFF
TRBJ2-7 | TRBV4-2 | - | - | TGTGCCAGCAGCCAAGACGGTAGAACTCCCCCTACGGAGCAGTACTTC | CASSQDGRTPPTEQYF
TRBJ2-7 | TRBV27 | - | - | TGTGCCAGCAGTTCTTCCCCGATCCCCCCCGTGGGGGAGCAGTACTTC | CASSSSPIPPVGEQYF
TRBJ1-5 | TRBV6-5 | - | once | TGTGCCAGCAGTTACTCGGCGAGTATGGGGCAGCCCCAGCATTTT | CASSYSASMGQPQHF
TRBJ2-2 | TRBV7-2 | TRBD2 | - | TGTGCCAGCAGCTCCCCCGGGGGGGAGTGGGGCGGGGAGCTGTTTTTT | CASSSPGGEWGGELFF
TRBJ1-2 | TRBV12-2 | - | - | TGTGCAAGTCGCTTAGCGCCAACGCATATGTTATGGAACACCTTC | CASRLAPTHMLWNTF
TRBJ1-2 | TRBV9 | - | few | TGTGCCAGCAGCGTCGCACTGGGGGACTATGGCTACACCTTC | CASSVALGDYGYTF
TRBJ2-2 | TRBV19 | - | - | TGTGCCAGTAGTATTTTCCAGGGACCCACCGGGGAGCTGTTTTTT | CASSIFQGPTGELFF
TRBJ2-3 | TRBV5-4 | TRBD2 | - | TGTGCCAGCAGCTTGTCCGGGGGGGATACGCAGTATTTT | CASSLSGGDTQYF
TRBJ1-2 | TRBV11-2 | - | - | TGTGCCAGCAGCTTAGGGCCCGATTCGCTCACGAGTGCTAACTATGGCTACACCTTC | CASSLGPDSLTSANYGYTF
TRBJ1-4 | TRBV9 | - | - | TGTGCCAGCAGCGTAAATACAGGGAATGAAAAACTGTTTTTT | CASSVNTGNEKLFF
TRBJ1-2 | TRBV19 | - | - | TGTGCCAGTAGTATAGACAGGAACTATGGCTACACCTTC | CASSIDRNYGYTF
TRBJ1-2 | TRBV27 | - | few | TGTGCCAGCAAACCCCCTAGGGAAGGGGTGGGGTATGGCTACACCTTC | CASKPPREGVGYGYTF
TRBJ2-7 | TRBV5-4 | TRBD2 | - | TGTGCCGGCCAAAGCGGGACCAACCCCTACGAGCAGTACTTC | CAGQSGTNPYEQYF
TRBJ2-4 | TRBV18 | TRBD2 | - | TGTGCCAGCTCACTACTGACGGGACTAGCGGGCCAGTACTTC | CASSLLTGLAGQYF
TRBJ2-7 | TRBV19 | - | few | TGTGCCAGTAGTGAGCCGGAGGGGGGCCTTTACGAGCAGTACTTC | CASSEPEGGLYEQYF
TRBJ1-3 | TRBV5-1 | - | - | TGCGCCAGCAGCTGGGACAACTCTGGAAACACCATATATTTT | CASSWDNSGNTIYF